This record concerns one T cell receptor beta chain sequence. Its antigen is not identified. Time point meaning: blood 2 weeks post-SBRT. Indicated treatment: 15 Gy SBRT to primary tumor, nephrectomy 4 weeks later. After SBRT, blood was collected at 2 and 4 weeks, plus baseline. The tumor was a clear cell renal cell carcinoma. Sequencing was performed with immunoSEQ multiplex PCR; in TCRdb, only in-frame clones are kept and a portion is missing. The sample shows just over 150,000 clones, about nine tenths of them seen only once. Germline CDR1 is SGHRS and CDR2 is YFSETQ. V dropped 3 bases and J dropped 1; count of bases not matched to a gene: 3. This CDR3 has 14 amino acids. These data originate in a study of radiation and T cells in renal cell carcinoma. At the level of the study: Nephrectomy followed 15 Gy stereotactic body radiation by 4 weeks.

Study-level findings and limits: Top tumor clonotypes rose in blood 2 weeks post-radiation, then contracted.

This receptor was taken from a woman aged 50 to 60 with renal cell carcinoma. The rearrangement uses TRBV5-1 and TRBJ1-2; the match to TRBD1 covers 7 bases. The material sequenced was blood, taken from a patient whose treatment included radiotherapy and nephrectomy. Here the CDR3 DNA reads TGCGCCAGCAGCTCCGGACAGGATAACTATGGCTACACCTTC. Amino acid sequence: CASSSGQDNYGYTF.